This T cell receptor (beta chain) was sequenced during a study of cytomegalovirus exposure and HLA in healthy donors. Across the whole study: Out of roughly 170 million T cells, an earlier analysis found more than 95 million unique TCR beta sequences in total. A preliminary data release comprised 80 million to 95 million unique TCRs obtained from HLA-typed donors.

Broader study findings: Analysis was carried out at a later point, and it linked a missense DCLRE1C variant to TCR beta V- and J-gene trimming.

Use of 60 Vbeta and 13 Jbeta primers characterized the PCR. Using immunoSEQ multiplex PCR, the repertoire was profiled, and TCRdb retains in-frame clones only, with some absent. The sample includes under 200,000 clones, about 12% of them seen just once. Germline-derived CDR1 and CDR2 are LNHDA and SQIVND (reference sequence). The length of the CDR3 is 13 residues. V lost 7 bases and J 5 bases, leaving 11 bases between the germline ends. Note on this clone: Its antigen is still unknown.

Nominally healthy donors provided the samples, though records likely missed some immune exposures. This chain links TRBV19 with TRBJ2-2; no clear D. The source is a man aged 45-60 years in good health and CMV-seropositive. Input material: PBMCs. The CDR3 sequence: CASTLSATGELFF. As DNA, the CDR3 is TGTGCCAGTACACTATCGGCAACCGGGGAGCTGTTTTTT.